This T cell receptor beta chain was documented in a study of control samples from healthy donors and cancer patients. The CDR3 length is 13 residues. Germline V gene data show CDR1 as PRHDT and CDR2 as FYEKMQ (reference sequence). V was trimmed by 0 bases and J by 6 bases, leaving 9 bases between them. Assay: immunoSEQ multiplex PCR; the TCRdb copy retains only in-frame clones and omits some. The table records 150,000 or so clones, 92% of them present only once. This chain links TRBV13 with TRBJ2-7, with D possibly being TRBD1 or TRBD2 (6 bases each). Sequenced: blood. This clonotype was sampled from a woman aged 50 to 65 in good health. The CDR3 nucleotides are TGTGCCAGCAGCTTAGGCCGGGGGCTCGAGCAGTACTTC. Its translation is CASSLGRGLEQYF. The full variable domain, in which reference TRBV13 and TRBJ2-7 provide the parts outside the CDR3, is AAGVIQSPRHLIKEKRETATLKCYPIPRHDTVYWYQQGPGQDPQFLISFYEKMQSDKGSIPDRFSAQQFSDYHSELNMSSLELGDSALYFCASSLGRGLEQYFGPGTRLTVT.